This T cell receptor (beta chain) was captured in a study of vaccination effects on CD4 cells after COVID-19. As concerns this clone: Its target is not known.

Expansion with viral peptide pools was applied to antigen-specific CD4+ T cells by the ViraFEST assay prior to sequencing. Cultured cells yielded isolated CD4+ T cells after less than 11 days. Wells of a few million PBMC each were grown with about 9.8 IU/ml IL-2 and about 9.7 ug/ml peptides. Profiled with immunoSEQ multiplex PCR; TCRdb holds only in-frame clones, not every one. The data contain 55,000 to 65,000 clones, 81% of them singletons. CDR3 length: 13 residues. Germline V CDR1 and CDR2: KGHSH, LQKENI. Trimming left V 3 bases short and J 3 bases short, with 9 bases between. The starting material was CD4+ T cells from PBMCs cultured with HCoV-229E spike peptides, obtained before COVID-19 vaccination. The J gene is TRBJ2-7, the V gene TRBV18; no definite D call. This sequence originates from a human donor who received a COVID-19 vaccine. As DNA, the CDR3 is TGTGCCAGCTCACCGACGTCTGACTACGAGCAGTACGTC. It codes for CASSPTSDYEQYV.